These 5 T cell receptor beta chains were all obtained from the same sample, sequenced in a study of early stage breast cancer tumors. Only in-frame clones appear in the TCRdb table, and some are missing; sequencing was by immunoSEQ multiplex PCR. The profile shows about 48,000 clones, about 80% of them singletons. The sample taken for sequencing was blood. The receptors were gathered from a person in their fifties with breast cancer.

The CDR3 DNA follows: TGTGCCACGACGGGACTAGCGGATGAGAGCTCCTACAATGAGCAGTTCTTC. It yields the protein CATTGLADESSYNEQFF. The chain couples TRBV10-3 to TRBJ2-1; 11 bases align to TRBD2. This CDR3 comprises 17 residues. The V and J ends lost 10 bases and 0 bases, in that order; junction bases with no gene match: 11. Looked up from germline, CDR1 is ENHRY and CDR2 is SYGVKD.

This chain joins TRBV6-6 and TRBJ2-3; 10 positions match TRBD1. Germline CDR1 reads MNHNY; CDR2 reads SVGAGI (reference sequence). V lost 6 bases and J lost 6; bases outside the gene matches: 6. The CDR3 runs to 14 residues. The CDR3 here is CASSDGQGGDTQYF. The CDR3 DNA follows: TGTGCCAGCAGCGACGGACAGGGGGGGGATACGCAGTATTTT.

This clone has only a few counts. The J gene is TRBJ2-2, the V gene TRBV10-1; D call uncertain. V lost 4 bases, J lost 7 bases, and 7 bases lay in between. The CDR3 totals 12 residues. The germline V gene has CDR1 WNHNN and CDR2 SYGVQD (reference sequence). The CDR3 loop is CASSATIGELFF. CDR3 DNA sequence: TGCGCCAGCAGTGCAACGATCGGGGAGCTGTTTTTT.

The chain is built from TRBV19 and TRBJ2-7; 10 nucleotides match TRBD1. The germline V gene has CDR1 LNHDA and CDR2 SQIVND (reference sequence). With V trimmed by 3 bases and J by 0 bases, 5 bases remained unmatched. CDR3 length: 16 amino acids. The CDR3 sequence: CASSIGTGVLSYEQYF. The DNA for the CDR3 is TGTGCCAGTAGTATTGGGACAGGGGTCCTCTCCTACGAGCAGTACTTC.

This chain joins TRBV2 and TRBJ2-7, with D tentatively TRBD1 (5 bases). The V gene's germline CDR1 is SNHLY and CDR2 FYNNEI. This CDR3 region has 14 residues. Trimming took off 5 bases at V and 3 bases at J, with 14 bases between the two ends. In DNA form, the CDR3 reads TGTGCCAGCAGTCCTCGACAGAGCTTCTACGAGCAGTACTTC. It codes for CASSPRQSFYEQYF.